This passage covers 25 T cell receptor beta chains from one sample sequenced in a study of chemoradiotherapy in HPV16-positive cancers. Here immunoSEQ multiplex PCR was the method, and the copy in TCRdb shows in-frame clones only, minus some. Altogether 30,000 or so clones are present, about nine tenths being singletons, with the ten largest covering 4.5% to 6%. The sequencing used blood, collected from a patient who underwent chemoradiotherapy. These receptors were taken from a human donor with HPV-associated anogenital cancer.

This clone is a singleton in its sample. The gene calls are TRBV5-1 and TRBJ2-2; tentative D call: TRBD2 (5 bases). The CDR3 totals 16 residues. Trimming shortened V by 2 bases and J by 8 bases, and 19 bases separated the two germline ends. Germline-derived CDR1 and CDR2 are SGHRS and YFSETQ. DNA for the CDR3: TGCGCCAGCAGCTTCCACACTGGGCTAGCCCGAGGGGAGCTGTTTTTT. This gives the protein CASSFHTGLARGELFF.

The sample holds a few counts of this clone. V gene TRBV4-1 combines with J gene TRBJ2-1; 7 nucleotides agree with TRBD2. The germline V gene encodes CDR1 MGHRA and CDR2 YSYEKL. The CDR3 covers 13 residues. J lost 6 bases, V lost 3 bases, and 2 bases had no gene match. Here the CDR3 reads CASSHRLANEQFF. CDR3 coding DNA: TGCGCCAGCAGCCACCGACTAGCCAATGAGCAGTTCTTC.

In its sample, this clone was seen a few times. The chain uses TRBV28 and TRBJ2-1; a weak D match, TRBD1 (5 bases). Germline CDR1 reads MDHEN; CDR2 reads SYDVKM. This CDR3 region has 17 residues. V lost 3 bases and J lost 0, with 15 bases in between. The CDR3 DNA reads TGTGCCAGCAGTTTCAGGCAGGGCAGGAGCTCCTACAATGAGCAGTTCTTC. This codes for CASSFRQGRSSYNEQFF.

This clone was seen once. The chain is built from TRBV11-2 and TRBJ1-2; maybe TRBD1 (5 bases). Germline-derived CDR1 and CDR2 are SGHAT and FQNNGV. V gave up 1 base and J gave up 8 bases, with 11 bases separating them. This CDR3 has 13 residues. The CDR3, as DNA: TGTGCCAGCAGCTTAGCCCAGGGTGACGGCTACACCTTC. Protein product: CASSLAQGDGYTF.

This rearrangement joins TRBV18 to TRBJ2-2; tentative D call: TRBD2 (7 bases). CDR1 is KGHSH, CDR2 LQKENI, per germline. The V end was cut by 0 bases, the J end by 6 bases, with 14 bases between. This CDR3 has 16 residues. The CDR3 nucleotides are TGTGCCAGCTCACCACCAAACAGGGAGGGAGCCGGGGAGCTGTTTTTT. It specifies CASSPPNREGAGELFF.

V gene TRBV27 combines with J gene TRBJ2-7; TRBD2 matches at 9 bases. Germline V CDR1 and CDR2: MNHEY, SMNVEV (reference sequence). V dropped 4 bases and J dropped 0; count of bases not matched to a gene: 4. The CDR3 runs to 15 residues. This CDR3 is CASSSAGGNSYEQYF. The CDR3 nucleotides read TGTGCCAGCAGTTCAGCGGGAGGTAACTCCTACGAGCAGTACTTC.

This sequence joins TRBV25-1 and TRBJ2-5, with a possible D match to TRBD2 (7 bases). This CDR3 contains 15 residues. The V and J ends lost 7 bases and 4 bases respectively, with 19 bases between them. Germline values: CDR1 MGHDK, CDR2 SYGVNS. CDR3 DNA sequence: TGTGCCAGCACCTTCGGGGCGGGGGCTATAGAGACCCAGTACTTC. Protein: CASTFGAGAIETQYF.

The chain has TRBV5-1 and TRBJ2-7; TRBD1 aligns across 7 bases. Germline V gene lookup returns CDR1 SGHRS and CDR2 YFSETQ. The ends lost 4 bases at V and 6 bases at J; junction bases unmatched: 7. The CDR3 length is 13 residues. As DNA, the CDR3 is TGCGCCAGCAGCGCCGGACAGGAGTCCGAGCAGTACTTC. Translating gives CASSAGQESEQYF.

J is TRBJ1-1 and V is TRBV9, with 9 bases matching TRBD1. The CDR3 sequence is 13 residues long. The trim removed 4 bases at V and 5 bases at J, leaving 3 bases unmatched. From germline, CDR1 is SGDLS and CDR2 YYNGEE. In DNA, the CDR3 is TGTGCCAGCAGCCTAGGGACAGGGACTGAAGCTTTCTTT. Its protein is CASSLGTGTEAFF. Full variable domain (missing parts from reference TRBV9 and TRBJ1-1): DSGVTQTPKHLITATGQRVTLRCSPRSGDLSVYWYQQSLDQGLQFLIQYYNGEERAKGNILERFSAQQFPDLHSELNLSSLELGDSALYFCASSLGTGTEAFFGQGTRLTVV.

The CDR3, as DNA: TGTGCCAGCAGTGAAAATCTCGGAGCAGCCGGCTACACCTTC. This translates into CASSENLGAAGYTF. This chain uses TRBV2 with TRBJ1-2; D ambiguous. There are 14 residues in the CDR3. The germline CDR1 and CDR2 sequences are SNHLY and FYNNEI. Trimming removed 2 bases at V and 8 bases at J, with 15 bases between.

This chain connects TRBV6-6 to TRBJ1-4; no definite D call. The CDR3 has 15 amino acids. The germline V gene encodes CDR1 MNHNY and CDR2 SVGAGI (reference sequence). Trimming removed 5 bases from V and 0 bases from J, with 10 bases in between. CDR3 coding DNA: TGTGCCAGCAGTCTGACACGTTCAACTAATGAAAAACTGTTTTTT. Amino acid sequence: CASSLTRSTNEKLFF.

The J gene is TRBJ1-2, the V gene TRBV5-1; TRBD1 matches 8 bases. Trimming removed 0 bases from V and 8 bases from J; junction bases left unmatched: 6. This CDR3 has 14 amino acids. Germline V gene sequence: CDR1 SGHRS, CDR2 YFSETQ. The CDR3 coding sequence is TGCGCCAGCAGCTTGGTATCAGGGGGCGTAGGCTACACCTTC. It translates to CASSLVSGGVGYTF.

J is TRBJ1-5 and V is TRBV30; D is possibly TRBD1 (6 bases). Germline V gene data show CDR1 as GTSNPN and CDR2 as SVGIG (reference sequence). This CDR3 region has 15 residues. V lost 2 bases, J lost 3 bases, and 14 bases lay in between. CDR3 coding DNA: TGTGCCTGGAGTAAACGGGGGGGCATCAATCAGCCCCAGCATTTT. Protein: CAWSKRGGINQPQHF.

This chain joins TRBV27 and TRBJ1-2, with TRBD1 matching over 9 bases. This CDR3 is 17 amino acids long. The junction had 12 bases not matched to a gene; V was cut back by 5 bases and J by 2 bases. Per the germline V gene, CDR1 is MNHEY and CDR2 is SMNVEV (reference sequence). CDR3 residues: CASSPYFGTGRNYGYTF. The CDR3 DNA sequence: TGTGCCAGCAGTCCCTATTTTGGGACAGGGAGGAACTATGGCTACACCTTC.

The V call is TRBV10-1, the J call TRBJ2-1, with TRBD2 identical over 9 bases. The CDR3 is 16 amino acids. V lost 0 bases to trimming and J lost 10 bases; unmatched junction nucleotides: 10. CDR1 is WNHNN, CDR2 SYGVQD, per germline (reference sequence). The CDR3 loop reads CASSESRLAASREQFF. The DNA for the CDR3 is TGCGCCAGCAGTGAGTCGAGACTAGCGGCTAGTCGGGAGCAGTTCTTC.

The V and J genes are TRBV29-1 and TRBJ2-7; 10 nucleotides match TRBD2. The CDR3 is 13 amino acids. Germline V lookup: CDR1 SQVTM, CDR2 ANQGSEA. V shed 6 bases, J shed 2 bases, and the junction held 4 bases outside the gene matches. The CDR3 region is CSVRAGGAYEQYF. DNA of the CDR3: TGCAGCGTAAGAGCGGGAGGGGCCTACGAGCAGTACTTC.

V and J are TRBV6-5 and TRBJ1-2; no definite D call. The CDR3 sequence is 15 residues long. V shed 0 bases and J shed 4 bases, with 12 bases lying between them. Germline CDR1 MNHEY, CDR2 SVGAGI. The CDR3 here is CASSYSLRSPYGYTF. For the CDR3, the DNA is TGTGCCAGCAGTTACTCCCTCCGGAGCCCCTATGGCTACACCTTC.

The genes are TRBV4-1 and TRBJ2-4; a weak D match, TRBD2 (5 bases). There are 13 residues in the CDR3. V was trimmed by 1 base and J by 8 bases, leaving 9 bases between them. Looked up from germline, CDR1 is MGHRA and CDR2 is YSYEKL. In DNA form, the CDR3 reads TGCGCCAGCAGCCAAGGAGGAGGATACATTCAGTACTTC. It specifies CASSQGGGYIQYF.

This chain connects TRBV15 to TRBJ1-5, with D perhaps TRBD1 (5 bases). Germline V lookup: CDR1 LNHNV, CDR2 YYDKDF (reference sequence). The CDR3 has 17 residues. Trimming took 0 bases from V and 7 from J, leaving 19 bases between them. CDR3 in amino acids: CATSRDQARAWGQPQHF. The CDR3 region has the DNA TGTGCCACCAGCAGAGATCAGGCGCGGGCGTGGGGGCAGCCCCAGCATTTT.

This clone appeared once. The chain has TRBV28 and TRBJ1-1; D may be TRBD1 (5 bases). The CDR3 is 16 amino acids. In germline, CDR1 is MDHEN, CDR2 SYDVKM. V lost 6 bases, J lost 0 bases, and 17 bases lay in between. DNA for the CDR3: TGTGCCAGCAGCCCGCAGGGTAGGAGCATGAACACTGAAGCTTTCTTT. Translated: CASSPQGRSMNTEAFF.

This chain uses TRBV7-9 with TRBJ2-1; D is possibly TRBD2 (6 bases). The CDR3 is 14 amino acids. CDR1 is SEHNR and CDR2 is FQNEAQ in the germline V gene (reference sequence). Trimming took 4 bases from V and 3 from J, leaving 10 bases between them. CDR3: CASSSTSFYNEQFF. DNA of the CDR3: TGTGCCAGCAGCTCTACTAGCTTCTACAATGAGCAGTTCTTC.

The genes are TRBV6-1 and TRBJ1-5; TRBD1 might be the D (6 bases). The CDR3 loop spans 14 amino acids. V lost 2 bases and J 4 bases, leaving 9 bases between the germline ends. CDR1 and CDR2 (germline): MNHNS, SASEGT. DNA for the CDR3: TGTGCCAGCAGTGAAAGCAGGGGAAATCAGCCCCAGCATTTT. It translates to CASSESRGNQPQHF.

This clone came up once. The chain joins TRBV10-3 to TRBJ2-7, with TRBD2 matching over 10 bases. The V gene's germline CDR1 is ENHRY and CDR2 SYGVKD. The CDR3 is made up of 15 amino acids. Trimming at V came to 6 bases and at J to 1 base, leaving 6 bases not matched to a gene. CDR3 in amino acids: CAIRQAGGPSYEQYF. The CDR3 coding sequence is TGTGCCATCAGACAAGCGGGAGGGCCTTCCTACGAGCAGTACTTC.

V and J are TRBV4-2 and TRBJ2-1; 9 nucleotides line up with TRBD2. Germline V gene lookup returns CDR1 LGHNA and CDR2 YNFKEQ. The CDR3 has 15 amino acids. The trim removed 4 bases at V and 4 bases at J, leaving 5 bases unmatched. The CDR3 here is CASSPGLALYNEQFF. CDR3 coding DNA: TGTGCCAGCAGCCCCGGACTAGCGTTATACAATGAGCAGTTCTTC.

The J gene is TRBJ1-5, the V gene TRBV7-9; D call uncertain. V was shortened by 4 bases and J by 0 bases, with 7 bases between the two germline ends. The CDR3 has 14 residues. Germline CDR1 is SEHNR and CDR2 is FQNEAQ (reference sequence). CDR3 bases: TGTGCCAGCAGCTCCCAGAGTAGCAATCAGCCCCAGCATTTT. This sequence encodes CASSSQSSNQPQHF. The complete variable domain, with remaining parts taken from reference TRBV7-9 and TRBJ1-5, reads DTGVSQNPRHKITKRGQNVTFRCDPISEHNRLYWYRQTLGQGPEFLTYFQNEAQLEKSRLLSDRFSAERPKGSFSTLEIQRTEQGDSAMYLCASSSQSSNQPQHFGDGTRLSIL.